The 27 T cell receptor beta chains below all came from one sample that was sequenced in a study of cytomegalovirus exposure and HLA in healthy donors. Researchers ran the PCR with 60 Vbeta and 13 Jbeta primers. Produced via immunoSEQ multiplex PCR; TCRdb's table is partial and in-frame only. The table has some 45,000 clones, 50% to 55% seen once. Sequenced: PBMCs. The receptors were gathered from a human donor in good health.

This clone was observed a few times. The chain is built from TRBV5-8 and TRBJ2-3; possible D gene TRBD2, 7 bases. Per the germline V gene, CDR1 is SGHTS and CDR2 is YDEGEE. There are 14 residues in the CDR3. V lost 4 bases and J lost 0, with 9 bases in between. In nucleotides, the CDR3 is TGTGCCAGCAGCAGGGGGGGAAGCACAGATACGCAGTATTTT. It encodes CASSRGGSTDTQYF.

In DNA, the CDR3 is TGTGCCAGCAGCTTAGCAGGGGCGCACGAGCAGTACTTC. This translates into CASSLAGAHEQYF. The J gene is TRBJ2-7, the V gene TRBV7-8; a weak D match, TRBD1 (5 bases). Trimming stripped 0 bases from V and 5 bases from J, with 8 bases between. CDR1 and CDR2 from the germline V gene are SGHVS and FQNEAQ. The CDR3 contains 13 residues.

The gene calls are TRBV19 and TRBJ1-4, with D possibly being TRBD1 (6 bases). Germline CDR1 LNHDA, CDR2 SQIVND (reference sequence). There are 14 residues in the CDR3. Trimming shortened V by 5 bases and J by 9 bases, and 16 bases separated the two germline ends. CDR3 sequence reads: CASSSPGDGKKLFF. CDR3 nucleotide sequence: TGTGCCAGTAGTTCGCCAGGGGATGGGAAAAAACTGTTTTTT.

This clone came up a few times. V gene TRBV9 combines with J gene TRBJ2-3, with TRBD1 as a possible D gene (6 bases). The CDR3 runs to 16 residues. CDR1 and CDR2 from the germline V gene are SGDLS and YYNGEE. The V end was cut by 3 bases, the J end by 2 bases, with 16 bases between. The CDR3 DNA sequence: TGTGCCAGCAGCGGCACCCCCAGGGGTCCCACAGATACGCAGTATTTT. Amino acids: CASSGTPRGPTDTQYF.

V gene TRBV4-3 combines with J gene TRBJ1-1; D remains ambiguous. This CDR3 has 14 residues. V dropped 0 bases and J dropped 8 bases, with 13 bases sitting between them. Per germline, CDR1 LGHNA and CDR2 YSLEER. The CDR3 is CASSQDGGRIEAFF. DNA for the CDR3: TGCGCCAGCAGCCAAGACGGAGGACGTATCGAAGCTTTCTTT.

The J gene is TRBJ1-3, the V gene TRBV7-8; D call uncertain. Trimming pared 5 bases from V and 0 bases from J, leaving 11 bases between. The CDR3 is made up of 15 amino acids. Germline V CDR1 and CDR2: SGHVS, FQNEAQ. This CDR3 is CASSPLGSSGNTIYF. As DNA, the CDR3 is TGTGCCAGCAGCCCACTCGGGAGCTCTGGAAACACCATATATTTT. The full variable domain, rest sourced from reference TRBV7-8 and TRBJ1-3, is GAGVSQSPRYKVAKRGQDVALRCDPISGHVSLFWYQQALGQGPEFLTYFQNEAQLDKSGLPSDRFFAERPEGSVSTLKIQRTQQEDSAVYLCASSPLGSSGNTIYFGEGSWLTVV.

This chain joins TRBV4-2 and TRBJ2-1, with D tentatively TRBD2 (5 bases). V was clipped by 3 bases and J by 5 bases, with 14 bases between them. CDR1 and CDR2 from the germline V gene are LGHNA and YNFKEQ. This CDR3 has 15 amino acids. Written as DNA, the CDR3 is TGTGCCAGCAGCCATGACGCGGGTTGGGACAATGAGCAGTTCTTC. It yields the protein CASSHDAGWDNEQFF.

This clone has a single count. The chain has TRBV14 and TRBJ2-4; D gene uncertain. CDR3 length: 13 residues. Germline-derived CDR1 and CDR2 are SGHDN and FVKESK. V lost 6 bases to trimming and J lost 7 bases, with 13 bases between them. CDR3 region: CASSLTKVNIQYF. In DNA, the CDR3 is TGTGCCAGCAGTTTGACAAAGGTCAACATTCAGTACTTC. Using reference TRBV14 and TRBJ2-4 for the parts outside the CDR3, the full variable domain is EAGVTQFPSHSVIEKGQTVTLRCDPISGHDNLYWYRRVMGKEIKFLLHFVKESKQDESGMPNNRFLAERTGGTYSTLKVQPAELEDSGVYFCASSLTKVNIQYFGAGTRLSVL.

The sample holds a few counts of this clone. The DNA for the CDR3 is TGTGCCAGCAGTAAGACAGGGACTGAAGCTTTCTTT. Its protein product is CASSKTGTEAFF. The rearrangement uses TRBV6-6 and TRBJ1-1; 7 positions agree with TRBD1. The CDR3 is 12 amino acids. The junction had 2 bases not matched to a gene; V was cut back by 5 bases and J by 5 bases. The germline V gene has CDR1 MNHNY and CDR2 SVGAGI (reference sequence).

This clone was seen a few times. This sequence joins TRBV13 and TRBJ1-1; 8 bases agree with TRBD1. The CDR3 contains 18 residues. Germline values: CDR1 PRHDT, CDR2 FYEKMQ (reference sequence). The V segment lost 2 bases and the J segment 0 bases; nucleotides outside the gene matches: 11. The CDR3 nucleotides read TGTGCCAGCAGCTTAAGGTGGGCAGGGGGCCCTCTGAACACTGAAGCTTTCTTT. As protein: CASSLRWAGGPLNTEAFF. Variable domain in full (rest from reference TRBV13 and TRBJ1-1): AAGVIQSPRHLIKEKRETATLKCYPIPRHDTVYWYQQGPGQDPQFLISFYEKMQSDKGSIPDRFSAQQFSDYHSELNMSSLELGDSALYFCASSLRWAGGPLNTEAFFGQGTRLTVV.

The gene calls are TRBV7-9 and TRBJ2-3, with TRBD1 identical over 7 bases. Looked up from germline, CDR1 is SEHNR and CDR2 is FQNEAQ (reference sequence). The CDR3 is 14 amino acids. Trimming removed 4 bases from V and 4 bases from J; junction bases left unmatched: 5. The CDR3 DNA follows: TGTGCCAGCAGCTCGACAGGGAGTTCAGATACGCAGTATTTT. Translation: CASSSTGSSDTQYF. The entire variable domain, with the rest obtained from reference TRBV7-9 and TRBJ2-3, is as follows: DTGVSQNPRHKITKRGQNVTFRCDPISEHNRLYWYRQTLGQGPEFLTYFQNEAQLEKSRLLSDRFSAERPKGSFSTLEIQRTEQGDSAMYLCASSSTGSSDTQYFGPGTRLTVL.

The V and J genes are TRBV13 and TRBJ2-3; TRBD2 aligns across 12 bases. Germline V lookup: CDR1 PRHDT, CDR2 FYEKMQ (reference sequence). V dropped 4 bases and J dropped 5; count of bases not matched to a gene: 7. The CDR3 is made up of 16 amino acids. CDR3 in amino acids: CASSSLAGGPGDTQYF. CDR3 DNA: TGTGCCAGCAGCTCCCTAGCGGGAGGGCCGGGAGATACGCAGTATTTT.

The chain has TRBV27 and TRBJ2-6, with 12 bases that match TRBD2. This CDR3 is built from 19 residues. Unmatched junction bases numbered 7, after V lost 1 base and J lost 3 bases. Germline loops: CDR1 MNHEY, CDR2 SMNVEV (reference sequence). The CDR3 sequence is CASSLYGLTSGSGANVLTF. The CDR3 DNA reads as TGTGCCAGCAGTTTATACGGGCTGACTAGCGGGAGTGGGGCCAACGTCCTGACTTTC.

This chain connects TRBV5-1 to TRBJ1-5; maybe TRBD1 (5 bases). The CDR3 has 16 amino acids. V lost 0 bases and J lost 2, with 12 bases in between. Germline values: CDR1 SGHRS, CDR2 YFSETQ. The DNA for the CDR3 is TGCGCCAGCAGCTTGGGATCGGGAGGGGGCAATCAGCCCCAGCATTTT. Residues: CASSLGSGGGNQPQHF.

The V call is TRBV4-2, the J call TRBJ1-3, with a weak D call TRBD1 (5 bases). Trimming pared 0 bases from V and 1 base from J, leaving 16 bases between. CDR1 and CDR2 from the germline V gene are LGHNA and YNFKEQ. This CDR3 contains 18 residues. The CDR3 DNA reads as TGTGCCAGCAGCCAAGACTTGGAGGGGATCGGTTCTGGAAACACCATATATTTT. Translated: CASSQDLEGIGSGNTIYF.

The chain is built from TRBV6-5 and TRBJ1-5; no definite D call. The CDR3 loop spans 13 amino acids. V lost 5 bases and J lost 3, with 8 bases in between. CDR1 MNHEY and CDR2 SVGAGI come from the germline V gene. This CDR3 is CASSQANNQPQHF. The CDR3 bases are TGTGCCAGCAGTCAGGCTAACAATCAGCCCCAGCATTTT.

The CDR3 region has the DNA TGTGCCAGCAGTGAAGCCCCGGGGGATACGCAGTATTTT. Protein: CASSEAPGDTQYF. This chain joins TRBV2 and TRBJ2-3, with D possibly TRBD2 on 5 matching bases. This CDR3 has 13 amino acids. Trimming pared 0 bases from V and 6 bases from J, leaving 7 bases between. The germline V gene has CDR1 SNHLY and CDR2 FYNNEI.

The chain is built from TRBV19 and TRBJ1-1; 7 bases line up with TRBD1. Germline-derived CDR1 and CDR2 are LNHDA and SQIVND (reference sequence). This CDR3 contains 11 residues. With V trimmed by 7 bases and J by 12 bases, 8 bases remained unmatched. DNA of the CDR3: TGTGCCAGTATTAATAGGGGGCTTACTTTCTTT. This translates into CASINRGLTFF.

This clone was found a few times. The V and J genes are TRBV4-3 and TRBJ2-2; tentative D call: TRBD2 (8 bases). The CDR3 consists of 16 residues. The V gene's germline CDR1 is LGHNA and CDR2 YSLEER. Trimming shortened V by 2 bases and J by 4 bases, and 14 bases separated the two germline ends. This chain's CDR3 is CASSQTTGTSTGELFF. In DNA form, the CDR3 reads TGCGCCAGCAGCCAAACGACAGGGACTAGCACCGGGGAGCTGTTTTTT.

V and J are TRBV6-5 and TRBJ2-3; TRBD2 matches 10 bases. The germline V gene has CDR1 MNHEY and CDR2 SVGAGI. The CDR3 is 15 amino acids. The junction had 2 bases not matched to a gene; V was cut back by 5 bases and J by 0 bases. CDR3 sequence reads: CASSATSGSTDTQYF. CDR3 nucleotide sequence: TGTGCCAGCAGTGCGACTAGCGGGAGCACAGATACGCAGTATTTT.

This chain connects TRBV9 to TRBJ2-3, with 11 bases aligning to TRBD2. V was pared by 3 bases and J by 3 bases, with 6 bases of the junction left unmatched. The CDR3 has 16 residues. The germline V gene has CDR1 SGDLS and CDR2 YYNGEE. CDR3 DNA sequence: TGTGCCAGCAGCGCCACTAGCGGGAGTTATACAGATACGCAGTATTTT. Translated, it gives CASSATSGSYTDTQYF.

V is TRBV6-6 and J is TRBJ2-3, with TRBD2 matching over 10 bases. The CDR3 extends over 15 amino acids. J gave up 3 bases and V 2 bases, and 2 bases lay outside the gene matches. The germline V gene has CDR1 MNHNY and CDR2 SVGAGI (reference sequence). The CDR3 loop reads CASSYASGSTDTQYF. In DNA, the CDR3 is TGTGCCAGCAGTTACGCTAGCGGGAGTACAGATACGCAGTATTTT.

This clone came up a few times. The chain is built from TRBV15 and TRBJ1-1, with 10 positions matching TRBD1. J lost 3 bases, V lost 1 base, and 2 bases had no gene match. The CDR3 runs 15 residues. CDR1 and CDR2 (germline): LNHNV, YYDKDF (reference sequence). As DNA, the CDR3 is TGTGCCACCAGCAGAGGTGGGACAGGGGACACTGAAGCTTTCTTT. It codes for CATSRGGTGDTEAFF.

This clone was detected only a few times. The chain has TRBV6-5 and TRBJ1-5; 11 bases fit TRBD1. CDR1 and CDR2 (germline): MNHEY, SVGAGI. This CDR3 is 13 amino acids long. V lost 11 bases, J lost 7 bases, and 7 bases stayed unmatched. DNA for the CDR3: TGTGCCGGTGGGACAGGGGGTATACAGCCCCAGCATTTT. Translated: CAGGTGGIQPQHF.

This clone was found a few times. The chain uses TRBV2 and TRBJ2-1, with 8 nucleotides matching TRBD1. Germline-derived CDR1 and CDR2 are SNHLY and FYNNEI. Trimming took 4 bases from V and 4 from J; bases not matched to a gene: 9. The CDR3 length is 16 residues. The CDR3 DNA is TGTGCCAGCAGTGGCCGACAGGGGCCAGATTACAATGAGCAGTTCTTC. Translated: CASSGRQGPDYNEQFF.

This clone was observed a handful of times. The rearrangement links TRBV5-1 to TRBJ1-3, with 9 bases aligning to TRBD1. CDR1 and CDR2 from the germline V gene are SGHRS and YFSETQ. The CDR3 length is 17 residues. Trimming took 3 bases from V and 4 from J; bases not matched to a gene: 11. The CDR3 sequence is CASSSYSGTGLGNTIYF. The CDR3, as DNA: TGCGCCAGCAGCTCTTACTCCGGGACAGGGCTAGGAAACACCATATATTTT.

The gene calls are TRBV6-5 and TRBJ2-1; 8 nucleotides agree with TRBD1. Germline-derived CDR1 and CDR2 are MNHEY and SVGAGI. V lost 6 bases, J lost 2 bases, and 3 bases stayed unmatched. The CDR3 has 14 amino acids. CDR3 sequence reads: CASSRRGPYNEQFF. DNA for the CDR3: TGTGCCAGCAGCCGCAGGGGGCCCTACAATGAGCAGTTCTTC.